This passage covers 13 T cell receptor beta chains from one sample sequenced in a study of T cell responses to AZD1222 COVID-19 vaccine. Clones were read by immunoSEQ multiplex PCR, and TCRdb kept only the in-frame ones, dropping some. The repertoire holds 140,000 to 150,000 clones, with roughly nine tenths as singletons. The input for sequencing was peripheral blood, taken on day 0 of AZD1222 vaccination. These receptors all stem from an adult in good health.

The chain uses TRBV5-1 and TRBJ2-1; D possibly corresponds to TRBD2 (6 bases). This CDR3 comprises 14 residues. CDR1 and CDR2 (germline): SGHRS, YFSETQ. The V end lost 0 bases, the J end lost 6 bases, and 10 bases lay between the germline ends. The CDR3 region is CASSLAVGGNEQFF. The CDR3 nucleotides read TGCGCCAGCAGCTTGGCCGTGGGGGGCAATGAGCAGTTCTTC.

The chain uses TRBV19 and TRBJ2-3; 8 bases are a match to TRBD2. This CDR3 region has 17 residues. J gave up 0 bases and V 5 bases, and 10 bases lay outside the gene matches. The germline V gene encodes CDR1 LNHDA and CDR2 SQIVND (reference sequence). CDR3 amino acids: CASSAGGGAMSTDTQYF. The CDR3 bases are TGTGCCAGTAGTGCCGGGGGGGGCGCAATGAGCACAGATACGCAGTATTTT.

The chain links TRBV7-9 to TRBJ2-1, with 11 positions matching TRBD2. CDR3 size: 15 residues. V dropped 5 bases and J dropped 8; count of bases not matched to a gene: 8. CDR1 is SEHNR, CDR2 FQNEAQ, per germline (reference sequence). The CDR3 nucleotides are TGTGCCAGCAGCGTCAATAGCGGGGGGGTCCATGAGCAGTTCTTC. This gives the protein CASSVNSGGVHEQFF.

The gene calls are TRBV24-1 and TRBJ2-3; D remains ambiguous. The CDR3 length is 16 residues. CDR1 KGHDR and CDR2 SFDVKD come from the germline V gene. V dropped 4 bases and J dropped 5 bases, with 18 bases sitting between them. CDR3 sequence (DNA): TGTGCCACCAGTGACCCGGGCCCTACCGCGATAGATACGCAGTATTTT. Encoded protein: CATSDPGPTAIDTQYF.

The V and J genes are TRBV6-5 and TRBJ2-5, with D possibly being TRBD1 (6 bases). CDR3 length: 13 residues. Germline CDR1 MNHEY, CDR2 SVGAGI. V was clipped by 8 bases and J by 5 bases, with 15 bases between them. The CDR3, as DNA: TGTGCCAGCCCCGAAGGGGGTCAGGAGACCCAGTACTTC. This encodes CASPEGGQETQYF.

The rearrangement uses TRBV27 and TRBJ2-7; TRBD2 aligns across 11 bases. Germline V gene lookup returns CDR1 MNHEY and CDR2 SMNVEV (reference sequence). The CDR3 totals 14 residues. The trim removed 6 bases at V and 5 bases at J, leaving 6 bases unmatched. DNA of the CDR3: TGTGCCAGCAGCACCACTAGCGGGAGCAACGAGCAGTACTTC. Translated: CASSTTSGSNEQYF.

The chain is built from TRBV12-3 or TRBV12-4 and TRBJ2-5; D call uncertain. Trimming took 3 bases from V and 3 from J, leaving 8 bases between them. This CDR3 has 13 residues. The CDR3 protein is CASSFFSEETQYF. As DNA, the CDR3 is TGTGCCAGCAGTTTTTTTTCCGAAGAGACCCAGTACTTC.

The table lists this clone with a count of one. The chain joins TRBV9 to TRBJ2-1, with 11 bases fitting TRBD2. The V gene end was trimmed by 4 bases and the J gene end by 13 bases; junction bases not matched to a gene: 4. The CDR3 has 12 amino acids. Germline lookup yields CDR1 SGDLS and CDR2 YYNGEE. As DNA, the CDR3 is TGTGCCAGCAGCCCCGGGACTAGCGGACAGTTCTTC. This codes for CASSPGTSGQFF.

J is TRBJ1-1 and V is TRBV7-2, with D perhaps TRBD1 (5 bases). From germline, CDR1 is SGHTA and CDR2 FQGNSA. V was clipped by 5 bases and J by 2 bases, with 12 bases between them. This CDR3 has 14 amino acids. The CDR3 coding sequence is TGTGCCAGCAGCCCGGACACATTTAACACTGAAGCTTTCTTT. Its translation: CASSPDTFNTEAFF.

The chain joins TRBV14 to TRBJ2-7; D ambiguous. The germline V gene encodes CDR1 SGHDN and CDR2 FVKESK. Trimming stripped 3 bases from V and 3 bases from J, with 9 bases between. The CDR3 runs 13 residues. CDR3 protein: CASSQGYGYEQYF. The DNA for the CDR3 is TGTGCCAGCAGCCAGGGTTACGGCTACGAGCAGTACTTC.

The chain links TRBV12-3 or TRBV12-4 to TRBJ2-5, with D unclear. The CDR3 consists of 12 residues. The V end was cut by 1 base, the J end by 5 bases, with 5 bases between. CDR3 sequence reads: CASSLVWETQYF. In DNA, the CDR3 is TGTGCCAGCAGTTTAGTTTGGGAGACCCAGTACTTC.

The J gene is TRBJ1-4, the V gene TRBV7-6; 8 bases fit TRBD1. Per the germline V gene, CDR1 is SGHVS and CDR2 is FNYEAQ. The CDR3 covers 16 residues. V lost 5 bases to trimming and J lost 2 bases; unmatched junction nucleotides: 7. The CDR3, as DNA: TGTGCCAGCAGCCGTAGTCGGACAGGGACTAATGAAAAACTGTTTTTT. Its translation is CASSRSRTGTNEKLFF.

V gene TRBV7-3 combines with J gene TRBJ2-5; D uncertain. The germline V and J ends were trimmed by 2 bases and 5 bases, with 9 bases remaining between them. The CDR3 has 13 amino acids. The germline V gene encodes CDR1 SGHTA and CDR2 FQGTGA. CDR3 sequence: CASSLRVGETQYF. The CDR3 coding sequence is TGTGCCAGCAGCTTACGGGTTGGGGAGACCCAGTACTTC.